A single sample is the source of the 5 T cell receptor beta chains below, sequenced in a study of monozygotic twins with inflammatory bowel disease. With the 5' RACE reads reprocessed, TCRdb shows one record per CDR3 protein and no DNA. Recorded for this sample: fewer than 350,000 distinct CDR3 sequences. Sequenced: blood. These receptors were obtained from a human donor with ulcerative colitis or Crohn's disease, or a healthy co-twin of an affected twin (not recorded which).

The CDR3 loop reads CASSAGLTNTGELFF. J is TRBJ2-2 and V is TRBV5-1; TCRdb reports TRBD2, a call that lacks DNA to check it against. Germline-derived CDR1 and CDR2 are SGHRS and YFSETQ. The CDR3 sequence is 15 residues long.

This chain's CDR3 is CASSLRDWAGGNTEAFF. J is TRBJ1-1 and V is TRBV3-1. Germline values: CDR1 LGHDT, CDR2 YNNKEL (reference sequence). CDR3 length: 17 residues.

The genes are TRBV5-1 and TRBJ2-7. The V gene's germline CDR1 is SGHRS and CDR2 YFSETQ. The CDR3 extends over 15 amino acids. The CDR3 spells CASSLGWQDSYEQYF.

The chain combines TRBV7-9 with TRBJ2-2; TCRdb designates TRBD1, a call that cannot be tested without DNA. The CDR3 runs to 15 residues. The germline gives CDR1 SEHNR, CDR2 FQNEAQ (reference sequence). CDR3 loop: CASSPGDYTTGELFF.

The chain employs TRBV19 and TRBJ2-1. CDR1 and CDR2 from the germline V gene are LNHDA and SQIVND (reference sequence). The CDR3 contains 13 residues. The CDR3 protein is CASSPSAYNEQFF.